The source of this T cell receptor (beta chain) is a study of blood T cell repertoires in COVID-19. Study-wide context: Whether acute or convalescent, the COVID-19 samples came from the United States, Italy and Spain.

There are 16 residues in the CDR3. Germline trimming cut 4 bases from V and 2 bases from J; bases unmatched to any gene: 5. From germline, CDR1 is SGHDT and CDR2 YYEEEE. Per the study methods: Estimated nucleated cell counts came from reference gene primer amplification. The data were produced by immunoSEQ multiplex PCR, yet TCRdb's version contains in-frame clones alone and is incomplete. V, J and clone size were drawn from that table, and D and trimming were deduced from the DNA. The profile shows about 200,000 clones, more than 75% of them singletons. This clone was found a few times. The sample consisted of peripheral blood. The chain recombines TRBV5-6 with TRBJ1-5, with 11 bases aligning to TRBD1. The sequence came from a man in his forties with active or convalescent COVID-19. The CDR3 reads CASSHKGQGGNQPQHF. The CDR3 DNA follows: TGTGCCAGCAGCCACAAGGGACAGGGGGGCAATCAGCCCCAGCATTTT.